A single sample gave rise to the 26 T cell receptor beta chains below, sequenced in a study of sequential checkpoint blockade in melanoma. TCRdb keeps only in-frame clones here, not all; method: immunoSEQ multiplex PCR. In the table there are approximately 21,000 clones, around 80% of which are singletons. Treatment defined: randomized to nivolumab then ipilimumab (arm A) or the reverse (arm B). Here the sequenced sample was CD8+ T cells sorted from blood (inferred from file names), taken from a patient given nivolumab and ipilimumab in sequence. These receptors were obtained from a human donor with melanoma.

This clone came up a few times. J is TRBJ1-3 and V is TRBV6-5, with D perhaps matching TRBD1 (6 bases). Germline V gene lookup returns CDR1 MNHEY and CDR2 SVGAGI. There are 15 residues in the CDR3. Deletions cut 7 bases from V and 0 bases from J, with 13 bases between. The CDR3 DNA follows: TGTGCCAGCATTCCCGACAGGACCTCTGGAAACACCATATATTTT. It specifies CASIPDRTSGNTIYF.

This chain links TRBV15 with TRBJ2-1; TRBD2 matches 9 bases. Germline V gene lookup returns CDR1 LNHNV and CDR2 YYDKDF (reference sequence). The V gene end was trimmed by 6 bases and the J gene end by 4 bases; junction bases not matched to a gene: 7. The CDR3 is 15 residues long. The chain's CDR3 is CATRPLGLAYNEQFF. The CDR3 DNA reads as TGTGCCACCAGGCCCCTTGGACTAGCGTACAATGAGCAGTTCTTC.

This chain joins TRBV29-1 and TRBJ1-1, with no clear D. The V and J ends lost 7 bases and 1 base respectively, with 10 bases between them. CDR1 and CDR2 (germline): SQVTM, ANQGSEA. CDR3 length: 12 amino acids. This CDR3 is CSAMRGNTEAFF. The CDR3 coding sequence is TGCAGCGCAATGCGCGGGAACACTGAAGCTTTCTTT.

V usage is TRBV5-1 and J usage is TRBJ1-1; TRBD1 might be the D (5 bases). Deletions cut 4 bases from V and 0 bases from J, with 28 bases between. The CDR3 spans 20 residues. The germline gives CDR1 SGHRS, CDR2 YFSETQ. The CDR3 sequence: CASSPVGRGGVSRMNTEAFF. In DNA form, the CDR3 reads TGCGCCAGCAGCCCGGTGGGGCGGGGAGGGGTCTCGCGGATGAACACTGAAGCTTTCTTT. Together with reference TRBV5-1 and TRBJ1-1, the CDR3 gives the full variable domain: KAGVTQTPRYLIKTRGQQVTLSCSPISGHRSVSWYQQTPGQGLQFLFEYFSETQRNKGNFPGRFSGRQFSNSRSEMNVSTLELGDSALYLCASSPVGRGGVSRMNTEAFFGQGTRLTVV.

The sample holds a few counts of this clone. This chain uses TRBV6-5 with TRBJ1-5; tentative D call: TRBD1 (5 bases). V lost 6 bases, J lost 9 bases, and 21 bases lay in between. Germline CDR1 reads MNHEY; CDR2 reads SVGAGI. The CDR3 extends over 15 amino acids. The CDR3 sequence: CASSGLFGGSSPQHF. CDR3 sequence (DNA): TGTGCCAGCAGCGGATTGTTCGGGGGGTCTTCGCCCCAGCATTTT.

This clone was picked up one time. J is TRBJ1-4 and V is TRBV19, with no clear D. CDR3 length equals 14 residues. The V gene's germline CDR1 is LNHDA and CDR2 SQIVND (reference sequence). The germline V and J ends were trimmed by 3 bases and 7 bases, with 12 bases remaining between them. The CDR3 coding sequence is TGTGCCAGTAGTATGATGGAGGGCGGTGAAAAACTGTTTTTT. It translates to CASSMMEGGEKLFF.

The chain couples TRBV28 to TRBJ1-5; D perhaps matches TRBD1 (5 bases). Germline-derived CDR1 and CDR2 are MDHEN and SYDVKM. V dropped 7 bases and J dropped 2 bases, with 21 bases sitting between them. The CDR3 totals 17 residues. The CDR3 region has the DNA TGTGCCAGCACCACCCCGCCCAGGGAAGATGGCAATCAGCCCCAGCATTTT. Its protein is CASTTPPREDGNQPQHF.

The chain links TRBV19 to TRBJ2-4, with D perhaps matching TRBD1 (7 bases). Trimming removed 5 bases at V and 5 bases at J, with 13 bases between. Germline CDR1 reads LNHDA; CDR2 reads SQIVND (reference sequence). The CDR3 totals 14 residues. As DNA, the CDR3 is TGTGCCAGTAGTCCAGGGGGACTTCAAAACATTCAGTACTTC. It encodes CASSPGGLQNIQYF.

Here the CDR3 DNA reads TGTGCCAGCAGTGAAGCCGAGGGGACACACTATGGCTACACCTTC. Translation: CASSEAEGTHYGYTF. The gene calls are TRBV2 and TRBJ1-2; a possible D gene is TRBD1 (6 bases). Germline CDR1 reads SNHLY; CDR2 reads FYNNEI. CDR3 length: 15 amino acids. V was trimmed by 0 bases and J by 3 bases, leaving 11 bases between them.

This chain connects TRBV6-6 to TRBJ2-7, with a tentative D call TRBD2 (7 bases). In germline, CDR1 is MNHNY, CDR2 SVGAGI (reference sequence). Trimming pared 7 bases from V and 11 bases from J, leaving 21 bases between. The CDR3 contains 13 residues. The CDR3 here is CASKPWREGEKYF. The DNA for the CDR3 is TGTGCCAGCAAACCTTGGAGGGAGGGGGAAAAGTACTTC.

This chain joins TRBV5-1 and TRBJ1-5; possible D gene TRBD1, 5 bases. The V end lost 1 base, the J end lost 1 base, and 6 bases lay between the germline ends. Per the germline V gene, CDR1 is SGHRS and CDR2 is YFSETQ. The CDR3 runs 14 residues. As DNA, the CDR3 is TGCGCCAGCAGCTTGTCAGGGAGCAATCAGCCCCAGCATTTT. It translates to CASSLSGSNQPQHF.

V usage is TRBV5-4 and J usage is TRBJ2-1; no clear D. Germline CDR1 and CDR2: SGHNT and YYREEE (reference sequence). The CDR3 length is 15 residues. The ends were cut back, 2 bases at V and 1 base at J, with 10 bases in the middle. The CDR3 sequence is CASSFGGPSYNEQFF. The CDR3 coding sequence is TGTGCCAGCAGCTTTGGCGGCCCTTCCTACAATGAGCAGTTCTTC.

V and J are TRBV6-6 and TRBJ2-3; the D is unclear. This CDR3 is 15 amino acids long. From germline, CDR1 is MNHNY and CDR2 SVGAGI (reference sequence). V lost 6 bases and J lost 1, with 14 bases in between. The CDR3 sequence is CASRNRITGTDTQYF. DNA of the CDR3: TGTGCCAGCAGAAACCGTATAACTGGCACAGATACGCAGTATTTT.

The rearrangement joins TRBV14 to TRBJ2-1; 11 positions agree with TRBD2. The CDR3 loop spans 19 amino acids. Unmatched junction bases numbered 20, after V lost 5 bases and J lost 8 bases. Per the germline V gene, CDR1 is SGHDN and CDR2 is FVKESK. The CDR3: CASSTRDRALAGVNDEQFF. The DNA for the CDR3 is TGTGCCAGCAGCACCCGGGACAGGGCACTAGCGGGAGTTAACGATGAGCAGTTCTTC.

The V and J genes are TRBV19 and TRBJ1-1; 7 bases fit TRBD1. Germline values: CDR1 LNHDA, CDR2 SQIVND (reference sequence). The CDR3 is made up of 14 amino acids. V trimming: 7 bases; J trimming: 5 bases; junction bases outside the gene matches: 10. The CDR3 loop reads CASKDRVGGTEAFF. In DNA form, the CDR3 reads TGTGCCAGTAAAGACAGGGTTGGAGGGACTGAAGCTTTCTTT.

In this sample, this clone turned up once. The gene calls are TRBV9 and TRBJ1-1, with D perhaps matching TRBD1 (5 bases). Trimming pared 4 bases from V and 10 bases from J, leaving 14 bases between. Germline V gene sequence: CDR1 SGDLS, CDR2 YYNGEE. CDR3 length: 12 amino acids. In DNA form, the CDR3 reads TGTGCCAGCAGCCGCCTCGAAGGGGTAGCTTTCTTT. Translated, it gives CASSRLEGVAFF.

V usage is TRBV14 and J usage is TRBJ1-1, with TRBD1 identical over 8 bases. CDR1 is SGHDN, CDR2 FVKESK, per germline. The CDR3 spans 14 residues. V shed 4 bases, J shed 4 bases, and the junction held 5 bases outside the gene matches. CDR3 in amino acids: CASSRATGGTEAFF. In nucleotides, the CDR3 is TGTGCCAGCAGCCGAGCCACAGGGGGCACTGAAGCTTTCTTT.

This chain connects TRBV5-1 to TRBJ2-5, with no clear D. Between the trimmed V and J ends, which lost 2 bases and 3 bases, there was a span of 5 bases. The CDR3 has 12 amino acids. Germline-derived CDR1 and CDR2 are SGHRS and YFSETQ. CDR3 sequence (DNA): TGCGCCAGCAGCTTCTCGGAAGAGACCCAGTACTTC. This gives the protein CASSFSEETQYF.

The CDR3 bases are TGCGCCAGCAGCCCCCCCGGGGGACAGGGCGCCGGGGAGCTGTTTTTT. Residues: CASSPPGGQGAGELFF. V usage is TRBV5-1 and J usage is TRBJ2-2; 9 positions match TRBD1. There are 16 residues in the CDR3. Germline V gene data show CDR1 as SGHRS and CDR2 as YFSETQ. Germline trimming cut 4 bases from V and 6 bases from J; bases unmatched to any gene: 10.

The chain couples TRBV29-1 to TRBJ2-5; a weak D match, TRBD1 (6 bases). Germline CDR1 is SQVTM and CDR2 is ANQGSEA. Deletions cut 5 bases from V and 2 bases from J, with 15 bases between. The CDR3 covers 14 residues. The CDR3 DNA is TGCAGCGTTTGTGTCTGGACAGAACAAGAGACCCAGTACTTC. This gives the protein CSVCVWTEQETQYF.

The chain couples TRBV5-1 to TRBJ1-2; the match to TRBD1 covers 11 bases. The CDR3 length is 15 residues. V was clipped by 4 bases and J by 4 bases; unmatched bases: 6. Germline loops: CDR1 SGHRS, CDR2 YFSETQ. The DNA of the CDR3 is TGCGCCAGCAGCGCCCACGGACAGGGGGCCTATGGCTACACCTTC. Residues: CASSAHGQGAYGYTF.

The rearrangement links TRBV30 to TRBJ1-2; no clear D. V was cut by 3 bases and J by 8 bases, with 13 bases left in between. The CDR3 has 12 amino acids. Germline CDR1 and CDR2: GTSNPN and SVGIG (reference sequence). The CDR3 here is CAWSARGGGYTF. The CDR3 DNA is TGTGCCTGGAGCGCTCGGGGAGGGGGCTACACCTTC.

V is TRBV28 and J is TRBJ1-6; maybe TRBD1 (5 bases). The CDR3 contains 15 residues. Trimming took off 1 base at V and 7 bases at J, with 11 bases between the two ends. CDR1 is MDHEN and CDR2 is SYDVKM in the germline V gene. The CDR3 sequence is CASSLSGGYNSPLHF. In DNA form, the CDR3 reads TGTGCCAGCAGTTTATCGGGGGGTTACAATTCACCCCTCCACTTT.

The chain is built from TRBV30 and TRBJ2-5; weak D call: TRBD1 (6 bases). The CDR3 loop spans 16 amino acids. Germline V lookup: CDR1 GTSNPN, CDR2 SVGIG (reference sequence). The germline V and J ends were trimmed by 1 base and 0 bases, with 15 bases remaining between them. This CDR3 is CAWSEDSGFYQETQYF. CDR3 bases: TGTGCCTGGAGTGAGGACAGCGGCTTCTACCAAGAGACCCAGTACTTC. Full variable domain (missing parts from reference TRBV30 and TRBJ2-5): SQTIHQWPATLVQPVGSPLSLECTVEGTSNPNLYWYRQAAGRGLQLLFYSVGIGQISSEVPQNLSASRPQDRQFILSSKKLLLSDSGFYLCAWSEDSGFYQETQYFGPGTRLLVL.

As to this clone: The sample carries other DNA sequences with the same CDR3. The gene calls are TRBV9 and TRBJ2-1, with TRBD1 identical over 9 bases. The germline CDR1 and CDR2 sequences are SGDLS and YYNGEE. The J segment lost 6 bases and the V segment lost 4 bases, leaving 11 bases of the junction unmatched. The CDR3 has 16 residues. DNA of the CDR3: TGTGCCAGCAGCCCAAGAGGGGGGACAGGGAGCAATGAGCAGTTCTTC. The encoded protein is CASSPRGGTGSNEQFF.

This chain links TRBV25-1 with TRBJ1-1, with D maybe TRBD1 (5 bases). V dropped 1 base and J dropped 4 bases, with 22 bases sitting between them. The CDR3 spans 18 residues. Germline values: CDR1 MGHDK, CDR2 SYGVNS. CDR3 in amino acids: CASSESNQGGDFLTEAFF. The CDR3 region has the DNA TGTGCCAGCAGTGAATCTAACCAGGGCGGAGATTTTCTCACTGAAGCTTTCTTT.